These 25 T cell receptor beta chains share one sample of origin, sequenced in a study of T-cell reconstitution after alpha-beta-depleted transplantation in children. The TCRbeta library was prepared with unique molecular identifiers. A single record per CDR3 protein comes from TCRdb applying MiXCR to the PCR reads. There are approximately 400,000 distinct CDR3 sequences in the sample; about a tenth occur only once, and over 4.5% lies in the top ten. Sequences were derived from PBMCs from the stem cell graft donor, sampled from the stem cell graft. The receptors stem from a human donor who donated a stem cell graft to a child with acute myeloid leukemia.

This clonotype turned up a few times. The rearrangement uses TRBV5-1 and TRBJ2-4; no clear D. The ends were cut back, 8 bases at V and 0 bases at J, with 12 bases in the middle. The CDR3 is 14 amino acids. Per germline, CDR1 SGHRS and CDR2 YFSETQ. The CDR3 loop reads CASSDPLAKNIQYF. Written as DNA, the CDR3 is TGCGCCAGTTCTGATCCCCTAGCCAAAAACATTCAGTACTTC. Complete variable domain (other parts from reference TRBV5-1 and TRBJ2-4): KAGVTQTPRYLIKTRGQQVTLSCSPISGHRSVSWYQQTPGQGLQFLFEYFSETQRNKGNFPGRFSGRQFSNSRSEMNVSTLELGDSALYLCASSDPLAKNIQYFGAGTRLSVL.

This clonotype was seen a few times. The chain recombines TRBV7-9 with TRBJ2-7; D is perhaps TRBD2 (6 bases). The CDR3 contains 15 residues. Per germline, CDR1 SEHNR and CDR2 FQNEAQ (reference sequence). V was trimmed by 4 bases and J by 6 bases, leaving 19 bases between them. The CDR3 protein is CASSYPLGLAGEQYF. The CDR3 DNA sequence: TGTGCCAGCAGCTATCCCTTGGGACTCGCCGGCGAGCAGTACTTC. The full variable domain, rest sourced from reference TRBV7-9 and TRBJ2-7, is DTGVSQNPRHKITKRGQNVTFRCDPISEHNRLYWYRQTLGQGPEFLTYFQNEAQLEKSRLLSDRFSAERPKGSFSTLEIQRTEQGDSAMYLCASSYPLGLAGEQYFGPGTRLTVT.

The chain combines TRBV27 with TRBJ2-5; D uncertain. In germline, CDR1 is MNHEY, CDR2 SMNVEV (reference sequence). The CDR3 spans 15 residues. The V and J ends lost 3 bases and 5 bases respectively, with 16 bases between them. The DNA for the CDR3 is TGTGCCAGCAGTTTCTTCGGTGGCGGTACTGAGACCCAGTACTTC. It specifies CASSFFGGGTETQYF.

This clonotype was observed a few times. The rearrangement uses TRBV13 and TRBJ2-1, with 8 bases that match TRBD2. This CDR3 is 15 amino acids long. V shed 7 bases and J 0 bases; nucleotides not matched to a gene: 5. CDR1 is PRHDT, CDR2 FYEKMQ, per germline (reference sequence). The CDR3 nucleotides are TGTGCCAGCAAAACGGGAGGGAGCTCCTACAATGAGCAGTTCTTC. It encodes CASKTGGSSYNEQFF.

This clonotype was found a few times. The chain joins TRBV10-3 to TRBJ2-5; D gene unclear. Trimming shortened V by 7 bases and J by 2 bases, and 8 bases separated the two germline ends. Germline-derived CDR1 and CDR2 are ENHRY and SYGVKD. There are 12 residues in the CDR3. CDR3 sequence (DNA): TGTGCCATCACCGACCAACAAGAGACCCAGTACTTC. Its protein product is CAITDQQETQYF.

The chain joins TRBV20-1 to TRBJ2-4; 13 bases fit TRBD2. The J segment lost 4 bases and the V segment lost 5 bases, leaving 8 bases of the junction unmatched. The germline V gene has CDR1 DFQATT and CDR2 SNEGSKA (reference sequence). This CDR3 is built from 16 residues. For the CDR3, the DNA is TGCAGTGCTCGCTCGGGACTAGCGGGGACTAAAAACATTCAGTACTTC. This encodes CSARSGLAGTKNIQYF.

The V call is TRBV12-3 or TRBV12-4, the J call TRBJ2-1; maybe TRBD1 (5 bases). CDR3 length: 13 amino acids. The CDR3, as DNA: TGTGCTCAACGACAGCCGTCCTACAATGAGCAGTTCTTC. This encodes CAQRQPSYNEQFF.

This clonotype occurred many times. The V call is TRBV20-1, the J call TRBJ2-3; D might be TRBD1 or TRBD2, each matching 5 bases. This CDR3 has 14 residues. The germline gives CDR1 DFQATT, CDR2 SNEGSKA (reference sequence). V gave up 6 bases and J gave up 0 bases, with 13 bases separating them. Here the CDR3 DNA reads TGCAGTGCCCCTAGGGACCACAGCACAGATACGCAGTATTTT. It is translated as CSAPRDHSTDTQYF.

The table lists this clonotype with a count of one. The chain employs TRBV25-1 and TRBJ2-2; a weak D match, TRBD1 (5 bases). The CDR3 totals 14 residues. Germline V gene sequence: CDR1 MGHDK, CDR2 SYGVNS. Trimming stripped 6 bases from V and 6 bases from J, with 14 bases between. CDR3 sequence reads: CASRNPGPAGELFF. The CDR3, as DNA: TGTGCCAGCAGAAATCCAGGGCCGGCCGGGGAGCTGTTTTTT.

This clonotype showed up many times. The V call is TRBV12-5, the J call TRBJ2-5, with D possibly matching TRBD1 (5 bases). CDR3 size: 13 residues. Germline lookup yields CDR1 LGHNT and CDR2 FRNRAP. Trimming took 6 bases from V and 2 from J, leaving 10 bases between them. CDR3 nucleotides: TGTGCTAGTGGGGGGCACTCTCAAGAGACCCAGTACTTC. Its protein is CASGGHSQETQYF.

The chain combines TRBV20-1 with TRBJ1-1; D is uncertain. The CDR3 spans 14 residues. Germline CDR1 is DFQATT and CDR2 is SNEGSKA (reference sequence). Trimming pared 0 bases from V and 3 bases from J, leaving 11 bases between. DNA for the CDR3: TGCAGTGCTAGAGATACGGGGTCCTACACTGAAGCTTTCTTT. Amino acid sequence: CSARDTGSYTEAFF.

The table lists this clonotype with a few counts. This chain uses TRBV20-1 with TRBJ2-5; unclear D gene. This CDR3 has 14 residues. The germline CDR1 and CDR2 sequences are DFQATT and SNEGSKA (reference sequence). Deletions cut 1 base from V and 2 bases from J, with 11 bases between. The DNA for the CDR3 is TGCAGTGCTAGAGGCCTAGTCCCTCAAGAGACCCAGTACTTC. It yields the protein CSARGLVPQETQYF.

The chain carries TRBV29-1 and TRBJ1-4; 8 nucleotides align to TRBD1. Germline V CDR1 and CDR2: SQVTM, ANQGSEA. This CDR3 comprises 14 residues. Trimming cost V 5 bases and J 12 bases; bases outside gene matches: 14. DNA for the CDR3: TGCAGCGTTCAGCCCGGGACAGGAGGTAGAGAACTGTTTTTT. Translation gives CSVQPGTGGRELFF. Together with reference TRBV29-1 and TRBJ1-4, the CDR3 gives the full variable domain: SAVISQKPSRDICQRGTSLTIQCQVDSQVTMMFWYRQQPGQSLTLIATANQGSEATYESGFVIDKFPISRPNLTFSTLTVSNMSPEDSSIYLCSVQPGTGGRELFFGSGTQLSVL.

This chain joins TRBV7-9 and TRBJ2-1; 10 nucleotides line up with TRBD2. The CDR3 has 16 residues. Germline V gene data show CDR1 as SEHNR and CDR2 as FQNEAQ (reference sequence). Unmatched junction bases numbered 4, after V lost 5 bases and J lost 0 bases. Here the CDR3 reads CASSPQRGGSYNEQFF. In DNA, the CDR3 is TGTGCCAGCAGCCCACAGCGGGGGGGCTCCTACAATGAGCAGTTCTTC.

This clonotype was found many times. This sequence joins TRBV15 and TRBJ2-1; 7 positions match TRBD2. The CDR3 has 16 residues. J was trimmed by 5 bases and V by 1 base; bases with no gene match: 8. CDR1 is LNHNV, CDR2 YYDKDF, per germline (reference sequence). CDR3 sequence reads: CATSRVGTSVDNEQFF. CDR3 nucleotides: TGTGCCACCAGCAGAGTAGGTACTAGCGTAGACAATGAGCAGTTCTTC. The whole variable domain, remainder taken from reference TRBV15 and TRBJ2-1, is DAMVIQNPRYQVTQFGKPVTLSCSQTLNHNVMYWYQQKSSQAPKLLFHYYDKDFNNEADTPDNFQSRRPNTSFCFLDIRSPGLGDTAMYLCATSRVGTSVDNEQFFGPGTRLTVL.

This clonotype was detected ten times or more. The chain is built from TRBV5-1 and TRBJ2-1; 7 bases map to TRBD2. With V trimmed by 0 bases and J by 5 bases, 5 bases remained unmatched. This CDR3 is 15 amino acids long. Germline CDR1 and CDR2: SGHRS and YFSETQ. The CDR3 sequence: CASSLALLADNEQFF. Here the CDR3 DNA reads TGCGCCAGCAGCTTGGCCCTGCTAGCGGACAATGAGCAGTTCTTC.

In its sample, this clonotype was seen a few times. The CDR3 is CASSIDRERNIQYF. For the CDR3, the DNA is TGTGCCAGCAGCATCGACAGAGAGAGAAACATTCAGTACTTC. This chain connects TRBV7-2 to TRBJ2-4; perhaps TRBD1 as D (5 bases). In germline, CDR1 is SGHTA, CDR2 FQGNSA. The CDR3 has 14 amino acids. V lost 5 bases and J 6 bases, leaving 14 bases between the germline ends.

The chain uses TRBV25-1 and TRBJ2-1; TRBD2 aligns across 9 bases. The V and J ends lost 4 bases and 5 bases, in that order; junction bases with no gene match: 6. The CDR3 contains 15 residues. Germline loops: CDR1 MGHDK, CDR2 SYGVNS. The DNA for the CDR3 is TGTGCCAGCAGTGGGGGACTAGCTTTGAACAATGAGCAGTTCTTC. This codes for CASSGGLALNNEQFF.

CDR3 sequence: CASSLPPGLAGAPGELFF. The CDR3 bases are TGCGCCAGCAGCTTGCCCCCCGGACTAGCGGGAGCCCCCGGGGAGCTGTTTTTT. The rearrangement uses TRBV5-1 and TRBJ2-2; 13 nucleotides match TRBD2. Germline lookup yields CDR1 SGHRS and CDR2 YFSETQ. Trimming removed 1 base from V and 6 bases from J; junction bases left unmatched: 9. The CDR3 contains 18 residues.

The CDR3 sequence: CSGKVLGTGTDTQYF. Here the CDR3 DNA reads TGCAGTGGTAAAGTCCTTGGGACAGGGACAGATACGCAGTATTTT. The V and J genes are TRBV20-1 and TRBJ2-3; TRBD1 matches at 9 bases. V dropped 7 bases and J dropped 3; count of bases not matched to a gene: 11. The germline V gene has CDR1 DFQATT and CDR2 SNEGSKA (reference sequence). The CDR3 sequence is 15 residues long.

This chain joins TRBV9 and TRBJ2-1, with 9 bases fitting TRBD1. CDR1 SGDLS and CDR2 YYNGEE come from the germline V gene. J was trimmed by 4 bases and V by 3 bases; bases with no gene match: 5. CDR3 size: 15 residues. CDR3 region: CASSGWDRDYNEQFF. The CDR3 DNA reads TGTGCCAGCAGCGGATGGGACAGGGATTACAATGAGCAGTTCTTC.

A few counts support this clonotype. The chain recombines TRBV20-1 with TRBJ1-1; D is unclear. V lost 6 bases, J lost 0 bases, and 11 bases lay in between. Germline V gene sequence: CDR1 DFQATT, CDR2 SNEGSKA (reference sequence). There are 13 residues in the CDR3. The CDR3 loop is CSAASMMNTEAFF. CDR3 nucleotide sequence: TGCAGTGCAGCATCCATGATGAACACTGAAGCTTTCTTT.

This clonotype was detected ten times or more. The CDR3 sequence is CSVDPRGVEETQYF. Here the CDR3 DNA reads TGCAGCGTTGATCCGCGGGGGGTGGAAGAGACCCAGTACTTC. The chain combines TRBV29-1 with TRBJ2-5; 8 bases fit TRBD2. The CDR3 sequence is 14 residues long. J was trimmed by 3 bases and V by 3 bases; bases with no gene match: 6. Germline CDR1 is SQVTM and CDR2 is ANQGSEA.

This clonotype was detected many times. The gene calls are TRBV11-2 and TRBJ2-3; 7 bases fit TRBD2. CDR3 length: 11 residues. CDR1 and CDR2 from the germline V gene are SGHAT and FQNNGV. Trimming removed 8 bases from V and 4 bases from J; junction bases left unmatched: 0. CDR3 in amino acids: CASGLADTQYF. CDR3 in DNA: TGTGCCAGCGGACTAGCAGATACGCAGTATTTT. The full variable domain, completed using reference TRBV11-2 and TRBJ2-3, is EAGVAQSPRYKIIEKRQSVAFWCNPISGHATLYWYQQILGQGPKLLIQFQNNGVVDDSQLPKDRFSAERLKGVDSTLKIQPAKLEDSAVYLCASGLADTQYFGPGTRLTVL.

The chain links TRBV20-1 to TRBJ1-6; D remains unclear. CDR3 size: 14 residues. V was clipped by 0 bases and J by 7 bases, with 10 bases between them. Germline V CDR1 and CDR2: DFQATT, SNEGSKA (reference sequence). Here the CDR3 reads CSARDPGMNSPLHF. CDR3 DNA: TGCAGTGCTAGAGATCCGGGAATGAATTCACCCCTCCACTTT.